This note documents a single T cell receptor (beta chain) sequence. The antigen remains unidentified. Libraries were prepared by immunoSEQ multiplex PCR; TCRdb keeps only in-frame clonotypes and omits some of them. The table shows more than 110,000 clones, with approximately 94% occurring only once. The sample originates from a study of cytomegalovirus exposure and HLA in healthy donors. Points from the study as a whole: Among TCR beta chains, those listed as cytomegalovirus-associated numbered about 150. Most sequenced TCRs were rare (though some public TCRs occurred in many donors).

The donors belonged to the approximately 130-subject validation cohort, separate from the roughly 710-subject first cohort. The TCR originated in a man in his late teens or twenties in good health and CMV-seropositive. The sequenced sample was PBMCs.

CDR3 coding DNA: TGTGCCAGCAGCTTAACAGGGGGGTGGGACACTGAAGCTTTCTTT. Protein: CASSLTGGWDTEAFF. This rearrangement joins TRBV7-6 to TRBJ1-1, with 8 bases matching TRBD1. CDR1 and CDR2 (germline): SGHVS, FNYEAQ. The J segment lost 3 bases and the V segment lost 2 bases, leaving 5 bases of the junction unmatched. CDR3 length equals 15 residues.